A single sample is the source of the 15 T cell receptor beta chains below, sequenced in a study of glioma-infiltrating T cells. TCR alpha and beta CDR3 regions were amplified from RNA using iRepertoire nested multiplex PCR. TCRdb called the multiplex PCR reads again in MiXCR, with one record for every CDR3 protein. The table shows a few hundred thousand distinct CDR3 sequences, with roughly two fifths occurring only once. Sequenced input: glioma tissue, nonneoplastic brain tissue, or PBMCs (not recorded which). Every receptor here comes from a human donor with low-grade glioma or glioblastoma, undergoing nonglioma brain surgery, or in good health (not recorded which).

As to this clonotype: This may arise from a read error, as a much more abundant clone is one base away. The gene calls are TRBV27 and TRBJ2-5; TRBD1 might be the D (7 bases). From germline, CDR1 is MNHEY and CDR2 SMNVEV (reference sequence). This CDR3 is 16 amino acids long. V was cut by 5 bases and J by 9 bases, with 25 bases left in between. DNA of the CDR3: TGTGCCAGCAGTCCCCTCATTTTGCTAGCCAGGGGGGCCCAGTACTTC. This translates into CASSPLILLARGAQYF.

The V gene is TRBV7-2, the J gene TRBJ2-1; D not resolved. The germline CDR1 and CDR2 sequences are SGHTA and FQGNSA. The CDR3 is 10 residues long. Trimming stripped 1 base from V and 16 bases from J, with 8 bases between. The chain's CDR3 is CASSLGRIFF. In DNA form, the CDR3 reads TGTGCCAGCAGCTTAGGCAGGATCTTCTTC.

This clonotype was observed at least ten times. The genes are TRBV20-1 and TRBJ2-5; D unclear. The V end lost 0 bases, the J end lost 2 bases, and 13 bases lay between the germline ends. Germline-derived CDR1 and CDR2 are DFQATT and SNEGSKA (reference sequence). The CDR3 extends over 15 amino acids. This chain's CDR3 is CSARDVQLPQETQYF. CDR3 in DNA: TGCAGTGCTAGAGATGTCCAACTACCACAAGAGACCCAGTACTTC.

This clonotype turned up a few times. The chain joins TRBV12-3 or TRBV12-4 to TRBJ1-1; possibly TRBD1 for D (5 bases). The CDR3 has 17 residues. Trimming cost V 3 bases and J 2 bases, with 19 bases left between them. The CDR3 protein is CASSFGWGGQYNTEAFF. The DNA of the CDR3 is TGTGCCAGCAGTTTCGGATGGGGTGGACAATACAACACTGAAGCTTTCTTT.

This clonotype was seen many times. CDR3 protein: CASSSGTSGRMSITDTQYF. In nucleotides, the CDR3 is TGTGCCAGCAGTTCCGGGACTAGCGGGAGAATGAGTATTACAGATACGCAGTATTTT. This chain links TRBV27 with TRBJ2-3, with 14 bases fitting TRBD2. In germline, CDR1 is MNHEY, CDR2 SMNVEV (reference sequence). There are 19 residues in the CDR3. J was trimmed by 3 bases and V by 4 bases; bases with no gene match: 12.

J is TRBJ2-1 and V is TRBV29-1; D not certain. The CDR3 has 17 residues. Germline V gene data show CDR1 as SQVTM and CDR2 as ANQGSEA. Trimming stripped 2 bases from V and 0 bases from J, with 17 bases between. The CDR3 loop is CSVEHVNRWSSYNEQFF. CDR3 bases: TGCAGCGTTGAACATGTTAACCGATGGAGCTCCTACAATGAGCAGTTCTTC.

On this clonotype itself: This clone may be a read error of a much larger clone one base away. Since the CDR3 does not end with the conserved phenylalanine or tryptophan, this likely comes from a read error. The V gene is TRBV2, the J gene TRBJ1-1, with D possibly being TRBD1 (5 bases). Per the germline V gene, CDR1 is SNHLY and CDR2 is FYNNEI. The length of the CDR3 is 13 residues. Trimming shortened V by 4 bases and J by 5 bases, and 11 bases separated the two germline ends. CDR3 residues: CASSGSGATEAFL. For the CDR3, the DNA is TGTGCCAGCAGTGGCAGCGGGGCGACTGAAGCTTTCCTT.

The chain carries TRBV4-2 and TRBJ2-7; tentative D call: TRBD1 (6 bases). Germline assignment: CDR1 LGHNA and CDR2 YNFKEQ. V lost 3 bases to trimming and J lost 4 bases, with 25 bases between them. The CDR3 is 18 amino acids. In DNA, the CDR3 is TGTGCCAGCAGCCACCTACGGACTGAACAGGGTGGTTGGTACGAGCAGTACTTC. It codes for CASSHLRTEQGGWYEQYF.

A note on this clonotype: A much larger clone is a single base away; this may be a read error. This chain uses TRBV28 with TRBJ1-5; 9 bases are a match to TRBD1. The CDR3 runs 15 residues. The V gene's germline CDR1 is MDHEN and CDR2 SYDVKM. CDR3 nucleotide sequence: TGTGCCAGCAGTCCGGGACAGGGAGGGAGTCAGCCCCGGCATTTT. Translation gives CASSPGQGGSQPRHF.

CDR3 in amino acids: CASSQDGDPDTQYF. The CDR3 region has the DNA TGTGCCAGCAGCCAAGATGGAGACCCAGATACGCAGTATTTT. The gene calls are TRBV3-1 and TRBJ2-3; D unclear. CDR1 LGHDT and CDR2 YNNKEL come from the germline V gene (reference sequence). The CDR3 sequence is 14 residues long. Trimming pared 0 bases from V and 4 bases from J, leaving 8 bases between.

The chain employs TRBV28 and TRBJ2-2; no clear D gene. Trimming removed 8 bases from V and 3 bases from J, with 13 bases in between. There are 14 residues in the CDR3. The germline CDR1 and CDR2 sequences are MDHEN and SYDVKM. This chain's CDR3 is CASGLIGHTGELFF. In DNA, the CDR3 is TGTGCCAGCGGGTTGATAGGGCACACCGGGGAGCTGTTTTTT.

This clonotype appeared many times. This sequence joins TRBV6-1 and TRBJ1-2; D remains ambiguous. The CDR3 sequence is 12 residues long. Trimming pared 6 bases from V and 6 bases from J, leaving 11 bases between. CDR1 MNHNS and CDR2 SASEGT come from the germline V gene. This CDR3 reads CASSREVDGYTF. Written as DNA, the CDR3 is TGTGCCAGCAGCCGGGAGGTTGATGGCTACACCTTC.

This clonotype was seen only a few times. This chain joins TRBV28 and TRBJ2-7, with D possibly called TRBD1 or TRBD2 (5 bases each). Germline CDR1 is MDHEN and CDR2 is SYDVKM. V was pared by 6 bases and J by 8 bases, with 17 bases between. The CDR3 length is 13 residues. The DNA of the CDR3 is TGTGCCAGCAGCCTAAAACTCGAGGGGAAGCAGTACTTC. Amino acid sequence: CASSLKLEGKQYF.

A word on this clonotype: A read error may be the cause here, since a much bigger clone is one base away. The gene calls are TRBV7-3 and TRBJ1-1; D unresolved. This CDR3 spans 12 amino acids. The V and J ends lost 6 bases and 5 bases respectively, with 10 bases between them. Germline CDR1 is SGHTA and CDR2 is FQGTGA. The CDR3 is CASRGAATEAFF. The CDR3 bases are TGTGCCAGCAGGGGCGCGGCTACTGAAGCTTTCTTT.

This clonotype was seen at least ten times. This sequence joins TRBV20-1 and TRBJ2-1; a possible D gene is TRBD2 (5 bases). Germline-derived CDR1 and CDR2 are DFQATT and SNEGSKA (reference sequence). The CDR3 extends over 14 amino acids. Trimming removed 3 bases at V and 3 bases at J, with 12 bases between. This chain's CDR3 is CSASPSGHYNEQFF. DNA for the CDR3: TGCAGTGCTAGTCCGAGCGGTCACTACAATGAGCAGTTCTTC.